This T cell receptor beta chain originates from a study of prognosis after radiotherapy for stage I lung cancer. The wider study: The tumor was squamous cell carcinoma for six to eight patients; for roughly 12, it was adenocarcinoma. Distant metastases were recorded in several patients after radiotherapy, at a median of approximately seven months, and no significant progression was recorded in around 15.

Per the germline V gene, CDR1 is LNHDA and CDR2 is SQIVND (reference sequence). Trimming at V came to 5 bases and at J to 5 bases, leaving 11 bases not matched to a gene. The CDR3 consists of 15 residues. Overall study results and limits: Patients who went on to get distant metastases had lower Shannon entropy after stereotactic body radiation therapy.

Using two-round multiplex PCR, the authors amplified TCR beta CDR3 from genomic DNA. Amplification during the initial PCR round employed primers specific to each TRBV and TRBJ gene. Universal primers were what the second PCR round relied on. Each CDR3 protein gets one entry after TCRdb re-called the multiplex PCR reads with MiXCR. The sample yields tens of thousands of distinct CDR3 sequences, 48% seen once. This clonotype has at least ten counts. Its antigen is not identified. The gene calls are TRBV19 and TRBJ2-7; 8 bases align to TRBD1. The sample here was PBMCs, taken before or after stereotactic body radiation therapy (not recorded which). This receptor was identified in a donor aged 50 or older with non-small cell lung cancer. DNA of the CDR3: TGTGCCAGTAGTCCCCGGACAGGGATAGGGGACGAGCAGTACTTC. Protein: CASSPRTGIGDEQYF.